This T cell receptor beta chain is from a study of cytomegalovirus exposure and HLA in healthy donors. The PCR was carried out with 60 Vbeta primers and 13 Jbeta primers. Clones were read by immunoSEQ multiplex PCR, and TCRdb kept only the in-frame ones, dropping some. The repertoire holds 200,000 to 300,000 clones, with approximately 81% as singletons. This clone has only a few counts. V shed 4 bases and J 5 bases; nucleotides not matched to a gene: 4. In germline, CDR1 is SGHAT, CDR2 FQNNGV. This CDR3 region has 13 residues. The rearrangement uses TRBV11-2 and TRBJ1-2, with 7 bases matching TRBD1. Sequenced: PBMCs. The receptor was derived from a woman aged 55 to 70 in good health and CMV-seropositive. The CDR3 nucleotides are TGTGCCAGCAGCTCGACAGGGAATTATGGCTACACCTTC. It encodes CASSSTGNYGYTF.